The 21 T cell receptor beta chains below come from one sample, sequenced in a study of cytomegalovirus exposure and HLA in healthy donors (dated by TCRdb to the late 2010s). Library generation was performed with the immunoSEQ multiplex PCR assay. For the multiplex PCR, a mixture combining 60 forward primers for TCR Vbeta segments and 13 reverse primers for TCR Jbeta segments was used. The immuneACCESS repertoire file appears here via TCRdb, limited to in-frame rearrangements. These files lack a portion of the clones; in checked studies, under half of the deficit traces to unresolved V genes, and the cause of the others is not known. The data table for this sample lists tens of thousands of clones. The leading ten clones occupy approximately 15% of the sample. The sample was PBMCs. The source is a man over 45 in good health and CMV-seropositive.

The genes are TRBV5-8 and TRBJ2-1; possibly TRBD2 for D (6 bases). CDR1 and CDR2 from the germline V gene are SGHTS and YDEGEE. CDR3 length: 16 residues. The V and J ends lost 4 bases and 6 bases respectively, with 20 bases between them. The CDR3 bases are TGTGCCAGCAGCGCAACGCTTGATAGCGGCGGCAATGAGCAGTTCTTC. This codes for CASSATLDSGGNEQFF.

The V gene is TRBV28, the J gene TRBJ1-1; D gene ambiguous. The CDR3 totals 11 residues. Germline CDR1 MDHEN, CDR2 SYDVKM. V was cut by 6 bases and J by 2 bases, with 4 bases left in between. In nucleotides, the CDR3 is TGTGCCAGCAGCACAAACACTGAAGCTTTCTTT. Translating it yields CASSTNTEAFF.

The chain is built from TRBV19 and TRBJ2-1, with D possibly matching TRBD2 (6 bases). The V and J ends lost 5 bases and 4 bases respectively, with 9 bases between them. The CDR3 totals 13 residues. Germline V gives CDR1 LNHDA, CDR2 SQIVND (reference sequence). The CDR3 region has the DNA TGTGCCAGTAGTCCCGGGACTTACAATGAGCAGTTCTTC. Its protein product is CASSPGTYNEQFF.

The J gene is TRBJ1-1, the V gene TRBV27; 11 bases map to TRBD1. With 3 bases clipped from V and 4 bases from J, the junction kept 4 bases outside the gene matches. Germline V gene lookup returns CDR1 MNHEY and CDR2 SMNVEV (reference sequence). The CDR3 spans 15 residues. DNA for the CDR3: TGTGCCAGCAGTTTTGGGGGACAGGGGGTCACTGAAGCTTTCTTT. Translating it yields CASSFGGQGVTEAFF.

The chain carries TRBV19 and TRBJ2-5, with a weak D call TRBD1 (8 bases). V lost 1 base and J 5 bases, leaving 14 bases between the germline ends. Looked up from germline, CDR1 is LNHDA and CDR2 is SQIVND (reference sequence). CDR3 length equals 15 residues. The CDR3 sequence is CASSIVGGDRETQYF. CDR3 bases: TGTGCCAGTAGTATAGTAGGGGGGGACAGGGAGACCCAGTACTTC.

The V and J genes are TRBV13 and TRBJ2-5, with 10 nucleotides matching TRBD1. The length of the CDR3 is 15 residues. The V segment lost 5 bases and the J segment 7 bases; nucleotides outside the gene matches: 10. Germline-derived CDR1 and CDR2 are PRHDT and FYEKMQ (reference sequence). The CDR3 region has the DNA TGTGCCAGCAGCCCAGGGACAGGGGTAGGGTGGACCCAGTACTTC. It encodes CASSPGTGVGWTQYF. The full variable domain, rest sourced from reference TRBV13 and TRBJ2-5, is AAGVIQSPRHLIKEKRETATLKCYPIPRHDTVYWYQQGPGQDPQFLISFYEKMQSDKGSIPDRFSAQQFSDYHSELNMSSLELGDSALYFCASSPGTGVGWTQYFGPGTRLLVL.

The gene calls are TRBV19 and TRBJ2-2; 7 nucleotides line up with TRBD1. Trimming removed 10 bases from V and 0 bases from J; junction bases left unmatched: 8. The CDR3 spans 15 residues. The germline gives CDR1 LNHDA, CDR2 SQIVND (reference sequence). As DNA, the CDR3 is TGTGCCATCAGGACCCAGGGGGCGAACACCGGGGAGCTGTTTTTT. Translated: CAIRTQGANTGELFF.

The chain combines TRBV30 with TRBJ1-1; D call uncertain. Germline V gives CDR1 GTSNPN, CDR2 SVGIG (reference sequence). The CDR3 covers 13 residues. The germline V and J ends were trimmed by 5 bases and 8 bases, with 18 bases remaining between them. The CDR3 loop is CAWDFPYASEAFF. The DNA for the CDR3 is TGTGCCTGGGATTTCCCCTATGCGTCCGAAGCTTTCTTT. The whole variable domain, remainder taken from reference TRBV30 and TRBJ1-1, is SQTIHQWPATLVQPVGSPLSLECTVEGTSNPNLYWYRQAAGRGLQLLFYSVGIGQISSEVPQNLSASRPQDRQFILSSKKLLLSDSGFYLCAWDFPYASEAFFGQGTRLTVV.

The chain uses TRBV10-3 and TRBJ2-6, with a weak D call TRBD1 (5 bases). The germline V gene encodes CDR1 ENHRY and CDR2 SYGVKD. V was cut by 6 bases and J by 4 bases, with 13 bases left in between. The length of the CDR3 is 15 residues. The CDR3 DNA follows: TGTGCCATCAGCAACCCAGGGAAAGGGGCCAACGTCCTGACTTTC. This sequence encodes CAISNPGKGANVLTF.

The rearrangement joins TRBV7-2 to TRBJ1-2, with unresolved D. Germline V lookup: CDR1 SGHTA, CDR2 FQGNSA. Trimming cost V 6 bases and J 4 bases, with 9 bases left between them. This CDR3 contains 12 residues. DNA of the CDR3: TGTGCCAGCAGTCCAAATGTCTATGGCTACACCTTC. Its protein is CASSPNVYGYTF.

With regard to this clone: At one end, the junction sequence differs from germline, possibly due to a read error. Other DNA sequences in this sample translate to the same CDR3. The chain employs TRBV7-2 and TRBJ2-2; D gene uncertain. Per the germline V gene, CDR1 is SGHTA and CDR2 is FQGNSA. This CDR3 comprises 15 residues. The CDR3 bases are TGCGCCAGCAGTATAAGCTGGTCGGGCACCGGGGAGCTGTTTTTT. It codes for CASSISWSGTGELFF.

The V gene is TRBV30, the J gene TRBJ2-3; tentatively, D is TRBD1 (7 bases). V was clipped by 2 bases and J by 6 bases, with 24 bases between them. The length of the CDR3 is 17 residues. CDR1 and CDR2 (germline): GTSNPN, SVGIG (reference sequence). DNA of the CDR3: TGTGCCTGGAGTACATCCATCGGCAGGGGGGTTTGGGATACGCAGTATTTT. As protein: CAWSTSIGRGVWDTQYF.

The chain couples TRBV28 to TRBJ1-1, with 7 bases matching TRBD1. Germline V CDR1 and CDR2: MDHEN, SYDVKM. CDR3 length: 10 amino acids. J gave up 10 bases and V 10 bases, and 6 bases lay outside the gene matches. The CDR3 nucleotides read TGTGCCACCCTGGACAGGAGAGCTTTCTTT. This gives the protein CATLDRRAFF.

Here the CDR3 reads CASSLTGTNQPQHF. CDR3 sequence (DNA): TGTGCCAGCAGCTTGACAGGGACAAATCAGCCCCAGCATTTT. This chain links TRBV11-2 with TRBJ1-5; 7 bases are a match to TRBD1. The CDR3 length is 14 residues. Germline CDR1 reads SGHAT; CDR2 reads FQNNGV. V lost 3 bases, J lost 4 bases, and 3 bases stayed unmatched.

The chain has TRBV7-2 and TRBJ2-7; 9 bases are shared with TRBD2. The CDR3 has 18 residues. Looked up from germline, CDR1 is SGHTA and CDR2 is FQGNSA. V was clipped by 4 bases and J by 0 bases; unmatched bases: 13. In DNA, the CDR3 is TGTGCCAGCAGCTCGAGAGGGACTAGCTCTCAGAGCTCCTACGAGCAGTACTTC. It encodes CASSSRGTSSQSSYEQYF.

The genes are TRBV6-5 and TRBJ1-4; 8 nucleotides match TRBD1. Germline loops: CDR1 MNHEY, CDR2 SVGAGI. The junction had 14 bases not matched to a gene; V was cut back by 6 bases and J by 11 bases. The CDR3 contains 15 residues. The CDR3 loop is CASSPGTGIRGKLFF. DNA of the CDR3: TGTGCCAGCAGCCCCGGGACAGGAATTAGGGGGAAACTGTTTTTT.

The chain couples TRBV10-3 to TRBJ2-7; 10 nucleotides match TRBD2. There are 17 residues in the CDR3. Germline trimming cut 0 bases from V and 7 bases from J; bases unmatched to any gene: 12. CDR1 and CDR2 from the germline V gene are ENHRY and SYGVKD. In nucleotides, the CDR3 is TGTGCCATCAGTGAGTCGTGGACTAGCGGACTGAGGGGGGAGCAGTACTTC. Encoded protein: CAISESWTSGLRGEQYF.

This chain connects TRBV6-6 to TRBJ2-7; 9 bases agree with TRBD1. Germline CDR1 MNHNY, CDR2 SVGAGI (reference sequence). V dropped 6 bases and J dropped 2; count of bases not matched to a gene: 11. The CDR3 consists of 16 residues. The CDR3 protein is CASSSSGTGRTYEQYF. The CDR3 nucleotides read TGTGCCAGCAGCTCCAGTGGGACAGGGAGAACCTACGAGCAGTACTTC.

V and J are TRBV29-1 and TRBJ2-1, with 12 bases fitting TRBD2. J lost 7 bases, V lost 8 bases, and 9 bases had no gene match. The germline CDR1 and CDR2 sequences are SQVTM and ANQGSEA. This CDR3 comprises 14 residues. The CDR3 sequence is CSFRGLAGGNEQFF. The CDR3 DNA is TGCAGCTTCCGGGGACTAGCGGGTGGGAATGAGCAGTTCTTC.

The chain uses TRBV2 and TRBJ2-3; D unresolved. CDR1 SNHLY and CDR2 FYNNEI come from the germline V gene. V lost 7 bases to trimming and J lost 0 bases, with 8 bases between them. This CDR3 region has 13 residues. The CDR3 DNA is TGTGCCAGCAACTCGTGGAGCACAGATACGCAGTATTTT. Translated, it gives CASNSWSTDTQYF.

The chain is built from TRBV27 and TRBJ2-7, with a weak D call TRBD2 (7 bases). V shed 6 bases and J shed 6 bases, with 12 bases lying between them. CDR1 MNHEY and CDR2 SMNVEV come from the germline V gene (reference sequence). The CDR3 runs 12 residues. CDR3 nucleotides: TGTGCCAGCAGGAAAGGGGGGGGCGAGCAGTACTTC. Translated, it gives CASRKGGGEQYF.